This T cell receptor (beta chain) was documented in a study of blood T cell repertoires in COVID-19. Study-wide background: COVID-19 samples, acute and convalescent, were from the United States, Italy and Spain. Sample material is recorded as cDNA or gDNA derived from T cells, B-cell-depleted T cells, or PBMCs.

Losses at the gene ends were 7 bases for V and 0 bases for J; bases not matched to a gene: 1. CDR3 length: 13 amino acids. CDR1 MDHEN and CDR2 SYDVKM come from the germline V gene. TCRdb's table, derived via immunoSEQ multiplex PCR, lists solely in-frame clones and lacks some. The sample holds some 100,000 clones, 60% to 85% seen once. The sequenced material came from peripheral blood. The chain has TRBV28 and TRBJ2-3; 7 bases are shared with TRBD2. This TCR came from a man aged 65 to 85 with acute or convalescent COVID-19. As DNA, the CDR3 is TGTGCCAGCAACGGGGGGAGCACAGATACGCAGTATTTT. This codes for CASNGGSTDTQYF.